These 5 T cell receptor beta chains share one sample of origin, sequenced in a study of T cell repertoires in ileal Crohn's disease. Profiled with immunoSEQ multiplex PCR; TCRdb holds only in-frame clones, not every one. The sample lists more than 12,000 clones, 60% to 85% occurring once. Sequenced material: ileal tissue. The receptor source for this set is an adult with Crohn's disease.

The chain is built from TRBV6-9 and TRBJ2-1; perhaps TRBD2 as D (7 bases). Looked up from germline, CDR1 is MNHGY and CDR2 is SVAAGI. The CDR3 extends over 16 amino acids. Deletions cut 7 bases from V and 6 bases from J, with 22 bases between. The CDR3 sequence: CASTLRRGAVFNEQFF. The DNA of the CDR3 is TGTGCCAGCACTCTCCGCCGGGGGGCCGTCTTCAATGAGCAGTTCTTC.

The V gene is TRBV2, the J gene TRBJ1-1, with 10 bases fitting TRBD1. V shed 6 bases and J 2 bases; nucleotides not matched to a gene: 6. From germline, CDR1 is SNHLY and CDR2 FYNNEI. This CDR3 has 15 residues. The CDR3 protein is CASSRRQGANTEAFF. Written as DNA, the CDR3 is TGTGCCAGCAGCAGGCGACAGGGGGCAAACACTGAAGCTTTCTTT.

The chain combines TRBV5-1 with TRBJ2-7, with 10 positions matching TRBD1. With V trimmed by 7 bases and J by 3 bases, 10 bases remained unmatched. Germline values: CDR1 SGHRS, CDR2 YFSETQ. This CDR3 has 15 residues. CDR3 nucleotide sequence: TGCGCCAGCCCACCGACAGGGGGCCTAAACTACGAGCAGTACTTC. Its translation is CASPPTGGLNYEQYF.

The V call is TRBV7-6, the J call TRBJ1-1; the match to TRBD1 covers 11 bases. Germline CDR1 and CDR2: SGHVS and FNYEAQ. After removal of 1 base from V and 4 bases from J, the junction contained 8 bases not matched to a gene. CDR3 length: 17 residues. The CDR3 nucleotides read TGTGCCAGCAGCTTAGTTCCGGGACAGGGGGAGGTCACTGAAGCTTTCTTT. Amino acid sequence: CASSLVPGQGEVTEAFF.

This sequence joins TRBV9 and TRBJ1-2; the D is unclear. The CDR3 contains 14 residues. The V gene's germline CDR1 is SGDLS and CDR2 YYNGEE. Trimming took 1 base from V and 4 from J, leaving 11 bases between them. CDR3 nucleotide sequence: TGTGCCAGCAGCGTATCTCGCGCTCCCTATGGCTACACCTTC. Its translation is CASSVSRAPYGYTF. The whole variable domain, remainder taken from reference TRBV9 and TRBJ1-2, is DSGVTQTPKHLITATGQRVTLRCSPRSGDLSVYWYQQSLDQGLQFLIQYYNGEERAKGNILERFSAQQFPDLHSELNLSSLELGDSALYFCASSVSRAPYGYTFGSGTRLTVV.